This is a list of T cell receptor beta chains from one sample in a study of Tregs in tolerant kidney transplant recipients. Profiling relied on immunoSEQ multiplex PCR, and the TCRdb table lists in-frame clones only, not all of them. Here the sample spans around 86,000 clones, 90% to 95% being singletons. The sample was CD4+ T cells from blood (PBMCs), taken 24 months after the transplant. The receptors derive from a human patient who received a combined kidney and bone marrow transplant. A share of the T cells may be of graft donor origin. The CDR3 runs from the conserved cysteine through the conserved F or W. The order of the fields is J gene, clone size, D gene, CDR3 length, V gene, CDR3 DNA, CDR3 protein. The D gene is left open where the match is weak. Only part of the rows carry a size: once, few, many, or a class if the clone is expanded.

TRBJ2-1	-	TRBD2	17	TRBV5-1	TGCGCCAGCAGCTGGGGGGTCTTAGCGGGAGGGCCGGGGGAGCAGTTCTTC	CASSWGVLAGGPGEQFF
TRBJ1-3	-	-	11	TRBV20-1	TGCAGTGCTAGTGCGGGAAACACCATATATTTT	CSASAGNTIYF
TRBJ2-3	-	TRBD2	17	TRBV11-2	TGTGCCAGCAGCTTCCTGACTAGCGGGAGCTTCACAGATACGCAGTATTTT	CASSFLTSGSFTDTQYF
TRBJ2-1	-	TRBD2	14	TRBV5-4	TGTGCCAGCAGCCCCGCGTCGCGGGAGAATGAGCAGTTCTTC	CASSPASRENEQFF
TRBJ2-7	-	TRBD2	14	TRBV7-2	TGTGCCAGCAGCTTAGTCGGGGGGTGGTACGAGCAGTACTTC	CASSLVGGWYEQYF
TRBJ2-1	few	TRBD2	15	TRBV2	TGTGCCAGCAGCCTCAGACTAGCGGGATACAATGAGCAGTTCTTC	CASSLRLAGYNEQFF
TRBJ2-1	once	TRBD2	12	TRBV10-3	TGTGCCACCTCAGGACTAGACAATGAGCAGTTCTTC	CATSGLDNEQFF
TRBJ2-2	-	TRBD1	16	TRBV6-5	TGTGCCAGCAGTTATACCCCCCGGACAGGGATCGGGGAGCTGTTTTTT	CASSYTPRTGIGELFF
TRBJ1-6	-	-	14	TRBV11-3	TGTGCCAGCAGCTTTACGACAGAAAATTCACCCCTCCACTTT	CASSFTTENSPLHF
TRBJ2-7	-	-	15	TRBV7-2	TGTGCCAGCAGCTTTTATGAGTTTGCGGCCTACGAGCAGTACTTC	CASSFYEFAAYEQYF
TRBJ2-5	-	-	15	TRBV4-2	TGTGCCAGCAGCCACACTAACAACCTGGAGGAGACCCAGTACTTC	CASSHTNNLEETQYF
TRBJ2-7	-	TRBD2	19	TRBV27	TGTGCCAGCAGATCTCTCGGGTTAGCGGGACCCGGGGCCTCCTACGAGCAGTACTTC	CASRSLGLAGPGASYEQYF
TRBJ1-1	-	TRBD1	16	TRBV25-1	TGTGCCAGTACATCGGGACAGGGGCAAATATACACTGAAGCTTTCTTT	CASTSGQGQIYTEAFF
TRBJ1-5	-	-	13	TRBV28	TGTGCCAGCACTCCAGGGGCGCATCAGCCCCAGCATTTT	CASTPGAHQPQHF
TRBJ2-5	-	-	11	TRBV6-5	TGTGCCACCGCTAGCTCAGAGACCCAGTACTTC	CATASSETQYF
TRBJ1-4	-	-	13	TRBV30	TGTGCCTGGAGTGTACCCGGGTTTATCGAACTGTTTTTT	CAWSVPGFIELFF
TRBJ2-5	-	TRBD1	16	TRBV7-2	TGTGCCAGCAGCTTAGTAGCAGGGGGCGTCGGAGAGACCCAGTACTTC	CASSLVAGGVGETQYF
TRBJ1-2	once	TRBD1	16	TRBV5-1	TGCGCCAGCAGCTTGGATGGGACAGGGGCTTTCTATGGCTACACCTTC	CASSLDGTGAFYGYTF
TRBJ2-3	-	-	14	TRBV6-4	TGTGCCAGCAGTGTCGACACACGCACAGATACGCAGTATTTT	CASSVDTRTDTQYF
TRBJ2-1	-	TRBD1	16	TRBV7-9	TGTGCCAGCAGCTTACCCTCGGGACAGAGATACAATGAGCAGTTCTTC	CASSLPSGQRYNEQFF